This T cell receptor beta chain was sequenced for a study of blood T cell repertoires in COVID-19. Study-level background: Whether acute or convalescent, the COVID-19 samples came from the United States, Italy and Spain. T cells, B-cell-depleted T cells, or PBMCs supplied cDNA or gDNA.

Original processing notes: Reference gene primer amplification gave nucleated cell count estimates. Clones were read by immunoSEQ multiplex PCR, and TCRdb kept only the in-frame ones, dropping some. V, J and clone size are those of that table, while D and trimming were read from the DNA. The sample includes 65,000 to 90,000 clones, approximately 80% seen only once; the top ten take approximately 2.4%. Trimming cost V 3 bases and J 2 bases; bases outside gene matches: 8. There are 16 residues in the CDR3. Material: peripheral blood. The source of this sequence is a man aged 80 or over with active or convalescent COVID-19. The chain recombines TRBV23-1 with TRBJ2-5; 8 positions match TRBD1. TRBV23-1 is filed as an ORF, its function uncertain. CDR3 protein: CASSHAGQGIQETQYF. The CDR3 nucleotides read TGCGCCAGCAGTCACGCAGGACAGGGCATTCAAGAGACCCAGTACTTC.